This T cell receptor beta chain comes out of a study of cytomegalovirus exposure and HLA in healthy donors. Study-level information: Unique TCRs numbering roughly 85 million, obtained from HLA-typed donors, made up an early data release. Notes on the study in general: Clonal expansion was found to be greater in HLA-associated TCR beta chains than in equally common others in a later analysis. Later analysis demonstrated an association between a missense DCLRE1C variant and TCR beta V- and J-gene trimming. The study carried out a later analysis of TCR beta sequences. It associated around 17,000 of them with specific HLA alleles at a false discovery rate of 0.05.

In regard to this clone: Its antigen is not known.

Germline V gene data show CDR1 as MGHDK and CDR2 as SYGVNS. This CDR3 has 13 amino acids. With 6 bases removed from V and 0 bases from J, the gap between germline ends came to 9 bases. The PCR contained 60 Vbeta and 13 Jbeta primers. TCRdb keeps only in-frame clones here, not all; method: immunoSEQ multiplex PCR. The top ten hold 2.4% of the sample, which has some 85,000 clones, approximately 88% seen once. The source of this sequence is a woman aged 45-65 years in good health and CMV-seronegative. The sample taken for sequencing was PBMCs. The rearrangement joins TRBV25-1 to TRBJ2-7; D uncertain. In DNA form, the CDR3 reads TGTGCCAGCAGGGATGACACCTCCTACGAGCAGTACTTC. Its protein is CASRDDTSYEQYF.